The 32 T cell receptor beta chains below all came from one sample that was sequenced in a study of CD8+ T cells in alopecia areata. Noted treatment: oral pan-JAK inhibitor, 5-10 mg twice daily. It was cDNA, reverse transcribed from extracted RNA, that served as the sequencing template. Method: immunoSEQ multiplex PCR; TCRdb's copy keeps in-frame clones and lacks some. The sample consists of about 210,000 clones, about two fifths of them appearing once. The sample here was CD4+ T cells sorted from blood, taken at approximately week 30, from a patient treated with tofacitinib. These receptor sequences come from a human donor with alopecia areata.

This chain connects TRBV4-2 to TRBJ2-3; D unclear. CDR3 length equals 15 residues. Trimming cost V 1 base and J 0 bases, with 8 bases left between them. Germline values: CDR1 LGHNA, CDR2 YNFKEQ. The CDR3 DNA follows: TGTGCCAGCAGCCAAGTCGGCTCTAGCACAGATACGCAGTATTTT. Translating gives CASSQVGSSTDTQYF.

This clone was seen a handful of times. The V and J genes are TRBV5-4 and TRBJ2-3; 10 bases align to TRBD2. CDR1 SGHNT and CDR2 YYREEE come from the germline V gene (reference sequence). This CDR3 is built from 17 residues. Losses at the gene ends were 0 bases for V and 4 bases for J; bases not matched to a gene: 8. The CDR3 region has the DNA TGTGCCAGCAGCTTGGTCCGGCTAGCGGGGGAAGCAGATACGCAGTATTTT. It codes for CASSLVRLAGEADTQYF.

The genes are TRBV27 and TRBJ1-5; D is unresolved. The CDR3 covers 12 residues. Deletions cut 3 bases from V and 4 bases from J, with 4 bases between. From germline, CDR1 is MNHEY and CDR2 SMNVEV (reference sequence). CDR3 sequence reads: CASSFQNQPQHF. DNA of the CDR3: TGTGCCAGCAGTTTTCAAAATCAGCCCCAGCATTTT.

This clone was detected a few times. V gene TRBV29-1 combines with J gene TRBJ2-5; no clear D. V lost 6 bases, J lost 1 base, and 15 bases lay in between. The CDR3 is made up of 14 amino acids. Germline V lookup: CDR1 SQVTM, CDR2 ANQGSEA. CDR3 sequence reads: CSVAPRGVQETQYF. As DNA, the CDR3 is TGCAGCGTCGCCCCTCGCGGTGTCCAAGAGACCCAGTACTTC.

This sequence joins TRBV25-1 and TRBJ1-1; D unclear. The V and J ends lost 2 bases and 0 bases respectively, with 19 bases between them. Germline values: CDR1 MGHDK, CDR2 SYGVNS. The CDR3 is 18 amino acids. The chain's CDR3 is CASSEQFGIAGMNTEAFF. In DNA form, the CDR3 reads TGTGCCAGCAGTGAACAATTTGGGATCGCGGGCATGAACACTGAAGCTTTCTTT.

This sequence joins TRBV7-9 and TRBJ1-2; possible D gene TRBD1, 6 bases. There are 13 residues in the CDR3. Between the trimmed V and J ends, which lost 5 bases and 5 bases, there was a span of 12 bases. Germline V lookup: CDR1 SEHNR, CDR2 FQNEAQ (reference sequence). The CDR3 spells CASSPGGAYGYTF. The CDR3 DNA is TGTGCCAGCAGCCCCGGGGGGGCGTATGGCTACACCTTC.

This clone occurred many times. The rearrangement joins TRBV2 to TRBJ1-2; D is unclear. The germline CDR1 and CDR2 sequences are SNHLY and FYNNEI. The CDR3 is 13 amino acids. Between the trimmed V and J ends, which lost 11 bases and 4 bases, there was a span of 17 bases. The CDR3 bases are TGTGCCGGTCACGGGCAGACTATCTATGGCTACACCTTC. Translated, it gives CAGHGQTIYGYTF.

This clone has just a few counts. The CDR3 loop is CASSATTSAQAPDTQYF. Here the CDR3 DNA reads TGCGCCAGCAGCGCCACCACTAGCGCTCAGGCCCCAGATACGCAGTATTTT. The V and J genes are TRBV5-1 and TRBJ2-3, with TRBD2 identical over 7 bases. The CDR3 runs to 17 residues. Looked up from germline, CDR1 is SGHRS and CDR2 is YFSETQ. J was trimmed by 4 bases and V by 4 bases; bases with no gene match: 15.

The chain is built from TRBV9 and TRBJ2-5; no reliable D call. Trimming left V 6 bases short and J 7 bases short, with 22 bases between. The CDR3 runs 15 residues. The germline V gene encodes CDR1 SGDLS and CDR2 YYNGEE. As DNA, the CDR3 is TGTGCCAGCACCCCTAATCCGGGTCCTACGTGGACCCAGTACTTC. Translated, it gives CASTPNPGPTWTQYF. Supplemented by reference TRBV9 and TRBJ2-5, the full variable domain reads DSGVTQTPKHLITATGQRVTLRCSPRSGDLSVYWYQQSLDQGLQFLIQYYNGEERAKGNILERFSAQQFPDLHSELNLSSLELGDSALYFCASTPNPGPTWTQYFGPGTRLLVL.

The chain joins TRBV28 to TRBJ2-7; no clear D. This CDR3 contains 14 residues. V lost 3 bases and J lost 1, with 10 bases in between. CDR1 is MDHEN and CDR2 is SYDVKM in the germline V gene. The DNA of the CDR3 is TGTGCCAGCAGTTTGTTTGGGGTGTCCTACGAGCAGTACTTC. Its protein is CASSLFGVSYEQYF.

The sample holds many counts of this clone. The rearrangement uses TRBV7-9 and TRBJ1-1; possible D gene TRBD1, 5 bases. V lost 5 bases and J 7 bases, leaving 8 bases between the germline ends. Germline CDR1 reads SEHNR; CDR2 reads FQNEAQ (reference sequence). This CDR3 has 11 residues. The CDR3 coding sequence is TGTGCCAGCAGCGGGGCCTTTGAAGCTTTCTTT. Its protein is CASSGAFEAFF.

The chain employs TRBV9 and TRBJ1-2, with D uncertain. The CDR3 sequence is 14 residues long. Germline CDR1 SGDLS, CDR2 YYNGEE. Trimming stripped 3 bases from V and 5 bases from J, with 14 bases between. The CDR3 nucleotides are TGTGCCAGCAGCGGGTTACAGCCCACTTATGGCTACACCTTC. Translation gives CASSGLQPTYGYTF.

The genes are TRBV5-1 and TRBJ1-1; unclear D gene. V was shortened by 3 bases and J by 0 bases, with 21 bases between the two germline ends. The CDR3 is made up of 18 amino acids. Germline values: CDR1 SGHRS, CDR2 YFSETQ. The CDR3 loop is CASSSPAAAARMNTEAFF. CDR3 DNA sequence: TGCGCCAGCAGCTCCCCAGCGGCAGCCGCAAGGATGAACACTGAAGCTTTCTTT. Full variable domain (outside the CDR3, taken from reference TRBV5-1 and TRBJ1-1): KAGVTQTPRYLIKTRGQQVTLSCSPISGHRSVSWYQQTPGQGLQFLFEYFSETQRNKGNFPGRFSGRQFSNSRSEMNVSTLELGDSALYLCASSSPAAAARMNTEAFFGQGTRLTVV.

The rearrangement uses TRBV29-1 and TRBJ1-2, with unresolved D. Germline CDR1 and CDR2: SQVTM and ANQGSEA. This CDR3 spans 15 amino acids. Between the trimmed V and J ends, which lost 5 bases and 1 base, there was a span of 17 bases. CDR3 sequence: CSVSRRSSDNYGYTF. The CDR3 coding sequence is TGCAGCGTTTCCCGTCGATCCAGCGATAACTATGGCTACACCTTC. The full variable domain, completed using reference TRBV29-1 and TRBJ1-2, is SAVISQKPSRDICQRGTSLTIQCQVDSQVTMMFWYRQQPGQSLTLIATANQGSEATYESGFVIDKFPISRPNLTFSTLTVSNMSPEDSSIYLCSVSRRSSDNYGYTFGSGTRLTVV.

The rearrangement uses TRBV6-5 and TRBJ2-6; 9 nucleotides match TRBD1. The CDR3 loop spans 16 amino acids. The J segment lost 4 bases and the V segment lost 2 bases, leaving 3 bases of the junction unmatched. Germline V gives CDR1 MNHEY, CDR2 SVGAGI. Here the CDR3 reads CASSYRTGVGANVLTF. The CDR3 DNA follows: TGTGCCAGCAGTTACCGGACAGGGGTAGGGGCCAACGTCCTGACTTTC.

The chain's CDR3 is CASSQWGLLLNSPLHF. The CDR3 DNA sequence: TGTGCCAGCAGCCAATGGGGTCTCCTCCTTAATTCACCCCTCCACTTT. The chain links TRBV5-4 to TRBJ1-6; D unclear. The V and J ends lost 4 bases and 6 bases respectively, with 17 bases between them. This CDR3 comprises 16 residues. Germline V CDR1 and CDR2: SGHNT, YYREEE (reference sequence).

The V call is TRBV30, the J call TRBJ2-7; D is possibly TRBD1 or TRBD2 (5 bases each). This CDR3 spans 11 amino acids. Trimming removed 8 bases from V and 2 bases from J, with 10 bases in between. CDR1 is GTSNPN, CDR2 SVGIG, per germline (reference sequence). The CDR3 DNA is TGTGCCGGGGGACGGGCCTACGAGCAGTACTTC. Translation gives CAGGRAYEQYF.

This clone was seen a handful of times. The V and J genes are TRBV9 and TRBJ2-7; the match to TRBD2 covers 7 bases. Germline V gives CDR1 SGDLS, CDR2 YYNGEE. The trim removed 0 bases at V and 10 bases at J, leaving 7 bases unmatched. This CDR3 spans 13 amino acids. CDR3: CASSVEHRGDQYF. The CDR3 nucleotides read TGTGCCAGCAGCGTAGAGCATCGGGGGGATCAGTACTTC.

DNA for the CDR3: TGTGCCAGCAGCGTCTCCGGGACTAGCGGGGGATCCTCCTACGAGCAGTACTTC. Translated, it gives CASSVSGTSGGSSYEQYF. The chain is built from TRBV9 and TRBJ2-7; TRBD2 matches at 14 bases. The J segment lost 0 bases and the V segment lost 2 bases, leaving 7 bases of the junction unmatched. Germline V gene lookup returns CDR1 SGDLS and CDR2 YYNGEE. The CDR3 covers 18 residues.

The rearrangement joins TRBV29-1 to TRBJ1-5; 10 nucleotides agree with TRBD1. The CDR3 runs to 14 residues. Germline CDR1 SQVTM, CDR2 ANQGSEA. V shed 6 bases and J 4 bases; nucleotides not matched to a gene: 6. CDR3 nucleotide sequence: TGCAGCGTCCTGGGACAGGGGAAAAATCAGCCCCAGCATTTT. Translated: CSVLGQGKNQPQHF.

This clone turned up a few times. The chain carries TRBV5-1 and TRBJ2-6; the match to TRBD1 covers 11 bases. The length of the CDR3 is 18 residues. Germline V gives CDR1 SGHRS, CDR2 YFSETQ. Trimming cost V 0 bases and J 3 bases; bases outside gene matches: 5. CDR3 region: CASSLGTGGDFGANVLTF. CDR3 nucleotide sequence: TGCGCCAGCAGCTTGGGGACAGGGGGCGATTTTGGGGCCAACGTCCTGACTTTC.

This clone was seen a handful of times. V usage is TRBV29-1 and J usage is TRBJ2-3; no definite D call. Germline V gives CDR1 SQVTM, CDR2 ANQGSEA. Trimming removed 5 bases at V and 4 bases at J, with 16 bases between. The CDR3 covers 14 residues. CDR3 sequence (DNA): TGCAGCGTTCTGCCCTCGAACTATGCAGATACGCAGTATTTT. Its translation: CSVLPSNYADTQYF.

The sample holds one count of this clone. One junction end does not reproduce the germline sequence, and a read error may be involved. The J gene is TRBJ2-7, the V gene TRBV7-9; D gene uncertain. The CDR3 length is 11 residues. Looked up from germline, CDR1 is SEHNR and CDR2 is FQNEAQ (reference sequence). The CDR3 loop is CASSHQANKNF. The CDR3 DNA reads TGTGCCAGCAGCCATCAGGCCAACAAAAACTTC.

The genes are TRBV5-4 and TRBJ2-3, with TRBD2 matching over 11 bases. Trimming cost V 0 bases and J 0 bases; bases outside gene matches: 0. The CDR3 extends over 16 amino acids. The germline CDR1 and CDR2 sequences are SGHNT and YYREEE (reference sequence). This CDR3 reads CASSLGTSGSTDTQYF. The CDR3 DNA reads TGTGCCAGCAGCTTGGGGACTAGCGGGAGCACAGATACGCAGTATTTT.

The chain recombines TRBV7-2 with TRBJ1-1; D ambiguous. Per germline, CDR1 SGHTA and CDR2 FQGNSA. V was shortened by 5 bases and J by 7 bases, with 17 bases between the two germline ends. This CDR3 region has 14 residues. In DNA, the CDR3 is TGTGCCAGCAGCCCGCAGACGGGCGATGGTGAAGCTTTCTTT. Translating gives CASSPQTGDGEAFF.

The CDR3 sequence: CSVGLQGALANYGYTF. The CDR3 nucleotides are TGCAGCGTTGGATTACAGGGGGCATTAGCTAACTATGGCTACACCTTC. V and J are TRBV29-1 and TRBJ1-2; TRBD1 matches 9 bases. V trimming: 4 bases; J trimming: 0 bases; junction bases outside the gene matches: 9. Germline V CDR1 and CDR2: SQVTM, ANQGSEA. This CDR3 has 16 amino acids. Based on the CDR3 plus reference TRBV29-1 and TRBJ1-2, the full variable domain is SAVISQKPSRDICQRGTSLTIQCQVDSQVTMMFWYRQQPGQSLTLIATANQGSEATYESGFVIDKFPISRPNLTFSTLTVSNMSPEDSSIYLCSVGLQGALANYGYTFGSGTRLTVV.

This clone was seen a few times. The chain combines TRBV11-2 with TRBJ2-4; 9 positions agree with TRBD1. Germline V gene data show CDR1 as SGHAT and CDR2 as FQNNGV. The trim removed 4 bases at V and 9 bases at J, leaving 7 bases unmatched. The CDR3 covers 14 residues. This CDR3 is CASSSGTGLGIQYF. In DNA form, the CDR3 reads TGTGCCAGCAGCTCCGGGACAGGGCTTGGCATTCAGTACTTC.

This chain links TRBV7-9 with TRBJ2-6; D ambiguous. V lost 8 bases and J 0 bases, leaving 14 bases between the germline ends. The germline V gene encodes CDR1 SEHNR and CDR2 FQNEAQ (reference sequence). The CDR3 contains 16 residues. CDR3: CASRTNSGSGANVLTF. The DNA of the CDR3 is TGTGCCAGCCGCACTAATTCAGGCTCTGGGGCCAACGTCCTGACTTTC. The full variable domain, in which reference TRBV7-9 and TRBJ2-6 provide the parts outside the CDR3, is DTGVSQNPRHKITKRGQNVTFRCDPISEHNRLYWYRQTLGQGPEFLTYFQNEAQLEKSRLLSDRFSAERPKGSFSTLEIQRTEQGDSAMYLCASRTNSGSGANVLTFGAGSRLTVL.

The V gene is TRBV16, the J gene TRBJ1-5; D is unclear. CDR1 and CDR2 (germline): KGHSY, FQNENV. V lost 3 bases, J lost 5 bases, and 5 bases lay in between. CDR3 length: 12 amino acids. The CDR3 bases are TGTGCCAGCAGCCAGTGGTATCAGCCCCAGCATTTT. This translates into CASSQWYQPQHF.

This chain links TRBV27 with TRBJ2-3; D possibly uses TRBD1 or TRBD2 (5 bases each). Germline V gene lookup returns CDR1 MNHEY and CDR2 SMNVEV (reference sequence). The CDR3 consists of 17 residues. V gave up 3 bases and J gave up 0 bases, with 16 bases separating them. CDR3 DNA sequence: TGTGCCAGCAGTTTCGGACGGGGCTGGACTAGCACAGATACGCAGTATTTT. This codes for CASSFGRGWTSTDTQYF.

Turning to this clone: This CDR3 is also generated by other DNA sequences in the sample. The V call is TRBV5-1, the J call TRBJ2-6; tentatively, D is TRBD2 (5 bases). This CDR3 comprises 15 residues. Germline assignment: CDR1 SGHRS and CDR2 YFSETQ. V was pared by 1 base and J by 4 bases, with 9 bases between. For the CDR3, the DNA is TGCGCCAGCAGCTTGCGGGGAGCCGGGGCCAACGTCCTGACTTTC. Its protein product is CASSLRGAGANVLTF.

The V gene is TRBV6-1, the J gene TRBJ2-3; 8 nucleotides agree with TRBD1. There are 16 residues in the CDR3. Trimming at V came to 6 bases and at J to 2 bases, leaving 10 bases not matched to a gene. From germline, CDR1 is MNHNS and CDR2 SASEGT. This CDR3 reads CASSEQGGRTTDTQYF. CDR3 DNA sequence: TGTGCCAGCAGCGAACAGGGGGGCAGAACCACAGATACGCAGTATTTT.